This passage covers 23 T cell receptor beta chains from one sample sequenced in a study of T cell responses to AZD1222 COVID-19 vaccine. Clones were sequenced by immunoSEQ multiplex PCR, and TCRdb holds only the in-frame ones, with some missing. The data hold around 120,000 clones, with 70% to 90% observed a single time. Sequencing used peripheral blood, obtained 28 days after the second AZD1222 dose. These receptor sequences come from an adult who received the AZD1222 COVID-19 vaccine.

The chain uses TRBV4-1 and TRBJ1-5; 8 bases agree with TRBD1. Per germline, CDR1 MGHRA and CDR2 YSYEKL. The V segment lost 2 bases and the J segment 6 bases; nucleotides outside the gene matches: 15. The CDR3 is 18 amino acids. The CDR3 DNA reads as TGCGCCAGCAGCCAACAATGGAGCGACAGGGGCCCTTTTCAGCCCCAGCATTTT. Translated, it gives CASSQQWSDRGPFQPQHF.

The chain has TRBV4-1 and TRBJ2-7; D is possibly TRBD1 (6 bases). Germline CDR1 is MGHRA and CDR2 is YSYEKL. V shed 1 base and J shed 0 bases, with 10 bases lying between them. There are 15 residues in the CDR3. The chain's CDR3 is CASSQVTDSSYEQYF. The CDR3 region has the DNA TGCGCCAGCAGCCAAGTGACGGACAGCTCCTACGAGCAGTACTTC.

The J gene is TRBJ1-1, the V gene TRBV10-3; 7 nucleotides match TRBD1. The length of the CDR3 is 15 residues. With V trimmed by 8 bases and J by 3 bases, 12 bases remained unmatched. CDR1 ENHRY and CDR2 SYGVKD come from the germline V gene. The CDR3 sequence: CAIGRGGLRDTEAFF. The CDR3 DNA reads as TGTGCCATCGGCAGGGGGGGTCTACGTGACACTGAAGCTTTCTTT.

This chain's CDR3 is CASSPQGAANYGYTF. DNA for the CDR3: TGTGCCAGCTCACCACAGGGGGCTGCCAACTATGGCTACACCTTC. The chain links TRBV18 to TRBJ1-2; 7 bases fit TRBD1. The CDR3 totals 15 residues. V lost 1 base and J lost 2; bases outside the gene matches: 4. The germline CDR1 and CDR2 sequences are KGHSH and LQKENI.

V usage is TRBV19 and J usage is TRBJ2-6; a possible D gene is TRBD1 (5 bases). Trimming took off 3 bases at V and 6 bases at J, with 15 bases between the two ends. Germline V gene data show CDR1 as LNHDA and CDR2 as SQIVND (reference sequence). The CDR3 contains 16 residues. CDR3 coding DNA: TGTGCCAGTAGTATCATCAGGGCTCTTGAGGCCAACGTCCTGACTTTC. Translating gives CASSIIRALEANVLTF.

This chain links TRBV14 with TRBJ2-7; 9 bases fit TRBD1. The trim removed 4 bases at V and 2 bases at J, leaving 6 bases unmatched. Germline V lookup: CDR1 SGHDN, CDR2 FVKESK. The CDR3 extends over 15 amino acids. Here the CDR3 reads CASSRQGGIAYEQYF. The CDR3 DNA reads TGTGCCAGCAGCCGACAGGGGGGGATCGCCTACGAGCAGTACTTC.

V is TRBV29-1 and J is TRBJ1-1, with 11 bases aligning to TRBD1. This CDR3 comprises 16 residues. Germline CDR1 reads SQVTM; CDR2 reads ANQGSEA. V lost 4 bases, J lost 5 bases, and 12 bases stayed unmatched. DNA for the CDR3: TGCAGCGTTGTCCCCGGGGACAGGGGGACACTTACTGAAGCTTTCTTT. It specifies CSVVPGDRGTLTEAFF.

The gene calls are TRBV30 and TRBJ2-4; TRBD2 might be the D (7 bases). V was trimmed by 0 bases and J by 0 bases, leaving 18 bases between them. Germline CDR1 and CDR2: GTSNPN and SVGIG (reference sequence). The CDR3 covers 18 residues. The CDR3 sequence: CAWSVPGRGILAKNIQYF. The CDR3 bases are TGTGCCTGGAGTGTACCGGGGAGGGGGATCCTAGCCAAAAACATTCAGTACTTC.

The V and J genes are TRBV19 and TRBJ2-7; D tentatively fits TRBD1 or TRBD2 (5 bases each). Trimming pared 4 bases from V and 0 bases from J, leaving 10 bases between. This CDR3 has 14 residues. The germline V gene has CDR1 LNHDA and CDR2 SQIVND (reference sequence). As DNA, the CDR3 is TGTGCCAGTAGTACTCGGGACGGCTCCTACGAGCAGTACTTC. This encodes CASSTRDGSYEQYF.

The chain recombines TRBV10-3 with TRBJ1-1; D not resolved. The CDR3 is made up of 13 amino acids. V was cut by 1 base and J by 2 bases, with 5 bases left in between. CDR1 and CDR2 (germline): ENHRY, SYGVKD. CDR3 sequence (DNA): TGTGCCATCAGTGAGTACGACAACACTGAAGCTTTCTTT. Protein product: CAISEYDNTEAFF.

The CDR3 bases are TGTGCCAGCAGCCAAGTGGGAGTTGAAGCTTTCTTT. Translated, it gives CASSQVGVEAFF. The rearrangement links TRBV7-2 to TRBJ1-1, with D hard to call. Germline V gives CDR1 SGHTA, CDR2 FQGNSA. The germline V and J ends were trimmed by 5 bases and 7 bases, with 11 bases remaining between them. The CDR3 contains 12 residues.

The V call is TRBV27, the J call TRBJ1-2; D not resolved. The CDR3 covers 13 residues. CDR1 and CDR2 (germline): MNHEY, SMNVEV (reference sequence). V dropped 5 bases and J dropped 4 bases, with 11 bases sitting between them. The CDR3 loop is CASSIREGYGYTF. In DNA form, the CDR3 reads TGTGCCAGCAGTATTAGAGAGGGCTATGGCTACACCTTC.

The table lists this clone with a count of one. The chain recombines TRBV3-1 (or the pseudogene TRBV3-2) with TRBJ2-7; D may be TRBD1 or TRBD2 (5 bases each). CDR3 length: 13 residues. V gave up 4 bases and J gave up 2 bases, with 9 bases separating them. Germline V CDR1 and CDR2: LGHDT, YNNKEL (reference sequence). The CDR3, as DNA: TGTGCCAGCAGCCCCGGGACCCCCTACGAGCAGTACTTC. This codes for CASSPGTPYEQYF.

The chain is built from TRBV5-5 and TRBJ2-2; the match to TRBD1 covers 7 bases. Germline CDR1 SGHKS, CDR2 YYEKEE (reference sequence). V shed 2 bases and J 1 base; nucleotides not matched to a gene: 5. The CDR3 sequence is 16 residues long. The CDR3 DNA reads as TGTGCCAGCAGCTTTAACAGGGGTAGGAACACCGGGGAGCTGTTTTTT. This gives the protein CASSFNRGRNTGELFF.

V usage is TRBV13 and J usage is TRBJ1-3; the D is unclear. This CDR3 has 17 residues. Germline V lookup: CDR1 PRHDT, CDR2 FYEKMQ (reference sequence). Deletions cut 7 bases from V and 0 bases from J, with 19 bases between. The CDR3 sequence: CASTDGPTETSGNTIYF. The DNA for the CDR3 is TGTGCCAGCACCGACGGTCCCACAGAGACCTCTGGAAACACCATATATTTT.

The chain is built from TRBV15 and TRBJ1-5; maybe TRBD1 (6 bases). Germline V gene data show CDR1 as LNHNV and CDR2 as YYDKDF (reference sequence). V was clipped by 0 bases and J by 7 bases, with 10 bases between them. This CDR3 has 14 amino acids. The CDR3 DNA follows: TGTGCCACCAGCAGAGATCGGGGGGCCCAGCCCCAGCATTTT. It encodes CATSRDRGAQPQHF. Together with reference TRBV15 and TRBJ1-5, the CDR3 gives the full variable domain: DAMVIQNPRYQVTQFGKPVTLSCSQTLNHNVMYWYQQKSSQAPKLLFHYYDKDFNNEADTPDNFQSRRPNTSFCFLDIRSPGLGDTAMYLCATSRDRGAQPQHFGDGTRLSIL.

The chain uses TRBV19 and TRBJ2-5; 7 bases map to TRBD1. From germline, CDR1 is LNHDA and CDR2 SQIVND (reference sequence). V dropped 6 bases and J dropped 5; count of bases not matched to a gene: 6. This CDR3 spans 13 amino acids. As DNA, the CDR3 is TGTGCCAGTAGCAGACAGGGTGGGGAGACCCAGTACTTC. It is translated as CASSRQGGETQYF.

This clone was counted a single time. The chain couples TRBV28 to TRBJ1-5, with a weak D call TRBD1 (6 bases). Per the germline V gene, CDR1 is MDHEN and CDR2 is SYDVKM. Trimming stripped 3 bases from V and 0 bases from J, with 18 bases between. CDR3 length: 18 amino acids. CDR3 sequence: CASSFLQGPFYSNQPQHF. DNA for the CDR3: TGTGCCAGCAGTTTCTTGCAGGGGCCATTTTATAGCAATCAGCCCCAGCATTTT.

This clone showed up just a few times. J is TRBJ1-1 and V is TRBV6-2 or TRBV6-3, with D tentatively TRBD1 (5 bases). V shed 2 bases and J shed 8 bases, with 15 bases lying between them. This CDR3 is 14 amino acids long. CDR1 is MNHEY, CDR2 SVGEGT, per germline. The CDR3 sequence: CASSYRPGHIEAFF. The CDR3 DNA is TGTGCCAGCAGTTACCGGCCCGGACACATCGAAGCTTTCTTT.

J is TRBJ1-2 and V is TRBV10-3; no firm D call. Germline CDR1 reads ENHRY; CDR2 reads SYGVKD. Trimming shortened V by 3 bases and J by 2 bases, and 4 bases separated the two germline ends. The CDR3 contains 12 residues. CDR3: CAISDRNYGYTF. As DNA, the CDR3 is TGTGCCATCAGTGACAGGAACTATGGCTACACCTTC.

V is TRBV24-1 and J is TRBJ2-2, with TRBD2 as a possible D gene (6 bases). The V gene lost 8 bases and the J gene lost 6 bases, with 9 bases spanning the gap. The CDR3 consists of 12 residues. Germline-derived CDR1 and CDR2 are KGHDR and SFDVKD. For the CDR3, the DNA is TGTGCCACCATTGGGGAGGCCGGGGAGCTGTTTTTT. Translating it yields CATIGEAGELFF.

The CDR3 reads CASSEPGQVLNYPLAEGNQPQHF. DNA of the CDR3: TGTGCCAGCAGCGAACCGGGACAGGTTTTAAATTACCCCCTGGCGGAGGGCAATCAGCCCCAGCATTTT. The chain links TRBV3-1 (or the pseudogene TRBV3-2) to TRBJ1-5, with TRBD1 matching over 8 bases. Per germline, CDR1 LGHDT and CDR2 YNNKEL (reference sequence). V gave up 5 bases and J gave up 2 bases; unmatched junction bases: 29. The CDR3 sequence is 23 residues long.

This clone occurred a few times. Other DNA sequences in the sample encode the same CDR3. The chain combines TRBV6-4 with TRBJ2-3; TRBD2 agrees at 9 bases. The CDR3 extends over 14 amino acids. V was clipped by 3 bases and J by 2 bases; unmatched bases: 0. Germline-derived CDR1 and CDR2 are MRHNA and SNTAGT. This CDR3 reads CASSEGLATDTQYF. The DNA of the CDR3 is TGTGCCAGCAGTGAGGGACTAGCCACAGATACGCAGTATTTT.